Presented here are 30 T cell receptor beta chains from one specimen sequenced in a study of blood T cells in healthy people across ages. Next came a second PCR, run for about 6 to 12 cycles, which used a sample-barcoded 5' primer along with a J-beta primer mix. One entry per CDR3 protein, called by TCRdb with MiXCR from the 5' RACE reads. Altogether approximately 780,000 distinct CDR3 sequences are present, around a quarter being singletons, with the ten largest covering approximately 2.9%. The sample also formed part of further work on T cells of mothers and their children.

The sample was blood. Receptors originate from a boy aged 10-17 years in good health.

The chain is built from TRBV29-1 and TRBJ1-2, with D unresolved. Germline-derived CDR1 and CDR2 are SQVTM and ANQGSEA. The V end was cut by 4 bases, the J end by 8 bases, with 20 bases between. This CDR3 spans 14 amino acids. Here the CDR3 reads CSVADDPSVGGYTF. The CDR3 nucleotides are TGCAGCGTTGCCGATGACCCGTCGGTCGGGGGCTACACCTTC. Together with reference TRBV29-1 and TRBJ1-2, the CDR3 gives the full variable domain: SAVISQKPSRDICQRGTSLTIQCQVDSQVTMMFWYRQQPGQSLTLIATANQGSEATYESGFVIDKFPISRPNLTFSTLTVSNMSPEDSSIYLCSVADDPSVGGYTFGSGTRLTVV.

This chain connects TRBV5-1 to TRBJ2-1; D may correspond to TRBD1 or TRBD2 (6 bases each). The CDR3 has 17 residues. The germline V gene has CDR1 SGHRS and CDR2 YFSETQ. V was shortened by 3 bases and J by 0 bases, with 16 bases between the two germline ends. CDR3 sequence (DNA): TGCGCCAGCAGCTCCCTGGGGGGCGCCCGCTCCTACAATGAGCAGTTCTTC. Translating gives CASSSLGGARSYNEQFF.

This clonotype was picked up a small number of times. The chain links TRBV4-2 to TRBJ1-2, with D unclear. The germline V gene encodes CDR1 LGHNA and CDR2 YNFKEQ. The CDR3 totals 14 residues. Trimming left V 0 bases short and J 4 bases short, with 9 bases between. This CDR3 reads CASSQDWAGYGYTF. The CDR3 DNA sequence: TGTGCCAGCAGCCAAGATTGGGCAGGCTATGGCTACACCTTC.

The V call is TRBV7-2, the J call TRBJ1-2; D not certain. The V gene's germline CDR1 is SGHTA and CDR2 FQGNSA. The CDR3 totals 12 residues. Trimming stripped 6 bases from V and 8 bases from J, with 13 bases between. CDR3 region: CASSQRGLGYTF. The CDR3 bases are TGTGCCAGCAGTCAAAGAGGGTTAGGCTACACCTTC.

V usage is TRBV7-2 and J usage is TRBJ2-5; 14 bases map to TRBD2. After removal of 5 bases from V and 2 bases from J, the junction contained 10 bases not matched to a gene. Germline values: CDR1 SGHTA, CDR2 FQGNSA. This CDR3 region has 18 residues. The CDR3 region is CASSIGLAGGPDQETQYF. The CDR3 region has the DNA TGTGCCAGCAGCATCGGACTAGCGGGGGGCCCTGATCAAGAGACCCAGTACTTC.

This clonotype was counted only a few times. The V gene is TRBV2, the J gene TRBJ2-2, with D possibly matching TRBD2 (6 bases). The CDR3 is made up of 15 amino acids. V was shortened by 7 bases and J by 4 bases, with 16 bases between the two germline ends. Germline CDR1 is SNHLY and CDR2 is FYNNEI. CDR3 loop: CASINQGGPTGELFF. CDR3 sequence (DNA): TGTGCCAGCATCAATCAAGGAGGGCCCACCGGGGAGCTGTTTTTT. Filled out from reference TRBV2 and TRBJ2-2, the complete variable domain reads EPEVTQTPSHQVTQMGQEVILRCVPISNHLYFYWYRQILGQKVEFLVSFYNNEISEKSEIFDDQFSVERPDGSNFTLKIRSTKLEDSAMYFCASINQGGPTGELFFGEGSRLTVL.

This clonotype was counted a few times. J is TRBJ2-5 and V is TRBV27, with 9 bases fitting TRBD2. V shed 7 bases, J shed 5 bases, and the junction held 11 bases outside the gene matches. There are 15 residues in the CDR3. Germline V lookup: CDR1 MNHEY, CDR2 SMNVEV (reference sequence). CDR3 sequence: CASNYAGGGSETQYF. CDR3 sequence (DNA): TGTGCCAGCAATTATGCGGGGGGGGGATCCGAGACCCAGTACTTC.

V usage is TRBV29-1 and J usage is TRBJ2-5; D remains ambiguous. There are 12 residues in the CDR3. Deletions cut 6 bases from V and 5 bases from J, with 13 bases between. Germline lookup yields CDR1 SQVTM and CDR2 ANQGSEA. The CDR3 region is CSVKFASETQYF. As DNA, the CDR3 is TGCAGCGTAAAGTTTGCTTCGGAGACCCAGTACTTC.

This clonotype was counted only a few times. The chain couples TRBV12-3 or TRBV12-4 to TRBJ2-1, with 13 nucleotides matching TRBD2. The trim removed 6 bases at V and 7 bases at J, leaving 6 bases unmatched. This CDR3 contains 15 residues. In DNA form, the CDR3 reads TGTGCCAGCAGACCCGGACTAGCGGGGGAAAATGAGCAGTTCTTC. Its translation is CASRPGLAGENEQFF.

This clonotype appeared a few times. This rearrangement joins TRBV18 to TRBJ2-6; D is undetermined. This CDR3 comprises 14 residues. V was shortened by 3 bases and J by 9 bases, with 12 bases between the two germline ends. Germline CDR1 KGHSH, CDR2 LQKENI. The CDR3 protein is CASSPRPRHNVLTF. CDR3 nucleotide sequence: TGTGCCAGCTCACCCAGACCCCGGCACAACGTCCTGACTTTC.

A few counts support this clonotype. The chain carries TRBV7-2 and TRBJ2-5; D perhaps matches TRBD1 (7 bases). Trimming removed 3 bases from V and 5 bases from J, with 13 bases in between. The CDR3 loop spans 14 amino acids. From germline, CDR1 is SGHTA and CDR2 FQGNSA. The CDR3 nucleotides read TGTGCCAGCAGCTTCCAGGGGGGCAGGGAGACCCAGTACTTC. Its protein product is CASSFQGGRETQYF.

This clonotype was counted only a few times. The CDR3 DNA reads TGTGCCAGCAGTTACGTCGACCCCGAGGGGGCCGGGGAGCTGTTTTTT. Residues: CASSYVDPEGAGELFF. The chain recombines TRBV6-5 with TRBJ2-2; a possible D gene is TRBD1 (6 bases). CDR1 and CDR2 from the germline V gene are MNHEY and SVGAGI. The CDR3 runs 16 residues. Trimming left V 2 bases short and J 6 bases short, with 16 bases between.

This sequence joins TRBV6-5 and TRBJ2-6, with D possibly being TRBD2 (6 bases). Germline-derived CDR1 and CDR2 are MNHEY and SVGAGI. Trimming took 3 bases from V and 0 from J, leaving 12 bases between them. The CDR3 totals 17 residues. CDR3 protein: CASSYWVGGSGANVLTF. The CDR3 nucleotides are TGTGCCAGCAGTTATTGGGTCGGGGGCTCTGGGGCCAACGTCCTGACTTTC.

The gene calls are TRBV9 and TRBJ2-3; TRBD1 might be the D (5 bases). Germline values: CDR1 SGDLS, CDR2 YYNGEE. The CDR3 loop spans 15 amino acids. Trimming took off 0 bases at V and 0 bases at J, with 8 bases between the two ends. The CDR3 reads CASSVGQPSTDTQYF. The CDR3 DNA sequence: TGTGCCAGCAGCGTAGGACAGCCTAGCACAGATACGCAGTATTTT.

J is TRBJ2-2 and V is TRBV7-3; perhaps D is TRBD1 or TRBD2 (5 bases each). The V end lost 5 bases, the J end lost 4 bases, and 17 bases lay between the germline ends. Germline V gives CDR1 SGHTA, CDR2 FQGTGA. The CDR3 runs 16 residues. This CDR3 is CASSPTGSRGTGELFF. The CDR3 DNA follows: TGTGCCAGCAGCCCGACGGGATCGAGGGGCACCGGGGAGCTGTTTTTT.

The chain has TRBV9 and TRBJ2-3, with a possible D match to TRBD1 (6 bases). The V gene's germline CDR1 is SGDLS and CDR2 YYNGEE. CDR3 length: 15 amino acids. Between the trimmed V and J ends, which lost 3 bases and 2 bases, there was a span of 13 bases. CDR3 bases: TGTGCCAGCAGCGCCGGGACAATGGCCACAGATACGCAGTATTTT. Translating gives CASSAGTMATDTQYF.

This clonotype has just a few counts. The chain links TRBV12-5 to TRBJ2-5, with D maybe TRBD1 (5 bases). The J call could be wrong; TRBJ2-7 is a better fit for the DNA end. Looked up from germline, CDR1 is LGHNT and CDR2 is FRNRAP. The length of the CDR3 is 17 residues. The CDR3 nucleotides read TGTGCTAGTGGCCCATCAAGGACAAATTATTTATCCTACGAGCAGTACTTC. As protein: CASGPSRTNYLSYEQYF.

CDR3 in DNA: TGTGCCATCAGGGATCTGGGACAGAACTATGGCTACACCTTC. Protein: CAIRDLGQNYGYTF. The chain uses TRBV10-3 and TRBJ1-2; TRBD1 matches 7 bases. The length of the CDR3 is 14 residues. V was clipped by 6 bases and J by 2 bases; unmatched bases: 6. CDR1 and CDR2 from the germline V gene are ENHRY and SYGVKD.

This chain uses TRBV20-1 with TRBJ2-2; 10 bases agree with TRBD1. V lost 0 bases to trimming and J lost 4 bases; unmatched junction nucleotides: 5. CDR1 is DFQATT, CDR2 SNEGSKA, per germline (reference sequence). The CDR3 totals 16 residues. The CDR3 DNA sequence: TGCAGTGCTAGAGATCACGGACAGGGGGGCACCGGGGAGCTGTTTTTT. As protein: CSARDHGQGGTGELFF.

This chain links TRBV12-3 or TRBV12-4 with TRBJ1-2; D uncertain. The CDR3 length is 12 residues. Trimming removed 10 bases at V and 4 bases at J, with 13 bases between. The CDR3 loop is CAIFSGVYGYTF. CDR3 DNA: TGTGCCATCTTTTCCGGAGTCTATGGCTACACCTTC.

This chain connects TRBV5-5 to TRBJ1-4; 8 bases match TRBD1. The CDR3 loop spans 15 amino acids. With 6 bases clipped from V and 7 bases from J, the junction kept 11 bases outside the gene matches. CDR1 and CDR2 (germline): SGHKS, YYEKEE (reference sequence). The CDR3 spells CASTGQGYGSEKLFF. In DNA, the CDR3 is TGTGCCAGCACCGGACAGGGATATGGCTCTGAAAAACTGTTTTTT.

This clonotype was recorded a few times. The chain's CDR3 is CASSSSGTGAGDTQYF. The CDR3 bases are TGTGCCAGCAGCTCCTCGGGCACGGGGGCTGGAGATACGCAGTATTTT. This chain connects TRBV7-3 to TRBJ2-3; D may correspond to TRBD1 or TRBD2 (6 bases each). Trimming cost V 4 bases and J 5 bases, with 19 bases left between them. This CDR3 contains 16 residues. Germline values: CDR1 SGHTA, CDR2 FQGTGA.

V is TRBV12-3 or TRBV12-4 and J is TRBJ2-1; TRBD2 might be the D (7 bases). There are 17 residues in the CDR3. V was cut by 2 bases and J by 7 bases, with 21 bases left in between. DNA of the CDR3: TGTGCCAGCAGTTTATTACAGCTCGGAGGGGGAGGGAATGAGCAGTTCTTC. Residues: CASSLLQLGGGGNEQFF.

This clonotype turned up a few times. The chain recombines TRBV12-3 or TRBV12-4 with TRBJ2-7, with D maybe TRBD2 (5 bases). V lost 7 bases and J lost 4, with 20 bases in between. This CDR3 spans 15 amino acids. The CDR3 DNA reads as TGTGCCAGCACCTTCGAGGAGCGAGGGATGTACGAGCAGTACTTC. It encodes CASTFEERGMYEQYF.

This clonotype occurred a few times. The gene calls are TRBV7-9 and TRBJ2-7, with a possible D match to TRBD2 (6 bases). This CDR3 has 12 amino acids. V was shortened by 3 bases and J by 5 bases, with 8 bases between the two germline ends. In germline, CDR1 is SEHNR, CDR2 FQNEAQ (reference sequence). For the CDR3, the DNA is TGTGCCAGCAGCTTCAGGGAGGACGAGCAGTACTTC. This gives the protein CASSFREDEQYF.

The chain recombines TRBV3-1 with TRBJ2-7; D ambiguous. Germline V lookup: CDR1 LGHDT, CDR2 YNNKEL (reference sequence). Trimming pared 6 bases from V and 5 bases from J, leaving 11 bases between. The CDR3 totals 12 residues. This chain's CDR3 is CASRSSSDEQYF. CDR3 bases: TGTGCCAGCAGGTCCAGTTCCGACGAGCAGTACTTC.

This clonotype has only a few counts. This chain uses TRBV7-9 with TRBJ2-3, with D uncertain. The V gene lost 2 bases and the J gene lost 2 bases, with 11 bases spanning the gap. CDR3 length equals 15 residues. CDR1 and CDR2 from the germline V gene are SEHNR and FQNEAQ (reference sequence). CDR3: CASSLKRDDTDTQYF. As DNA, the CDR3 is TGTGCCAGCAGCTTAAAAAGGGATGACACAGATACGCAGTATTTT.

CDR3 residues: CASSLDRDTSSTDTQYF. Here the CDR3 DNA reads TGTGCCAGCAGCTTAGATCGGGACACCTCTAGCACAGATACGCAGTATTTT. The V and J genes are TRBV11-2 and TRBJ2-3; D perhaps matches TRBD1 (6 bases). V gave up 0 bases and J gave up 0 bases, with 13 bases separating them. The germline V gene has CDR1 SGHAT and CDR2 FQNNGV. The CDR3 totals 17 residues.

This clonotype appeared a few times. This sequence joins TRBV29-1 and TRBJ2-5; TRBD1 or TRBD2 may be the D gene (5 bases each). Trimming shortened V by 5 bases and J by 5 bases, and 18 bases separated the two germline ends. Germline lookup yields CDR1 SQVTM and CDR2 ANQGSEA. This CDR3 contains 14 residues. The CDR3 sequence: CSVLRTSSGETQYF. Written as DNA, the CDR3 is TGCAGCGTTCTGCGGACTTCCTCAGGGGAGACCCAGTACTTC.

This clonotype was observed a handful of times. V usage is TRBV11-2 and J usage is TRBJ1-4; TRBD1 is a possible D gene (5 bases). The V end lost 2 bases, the J end lost 4 bases, and 8 bases lay between the germline ends. The CDR3 is 14 amino acids. The germline V gene has CDR1 SGHAT and CDR2 FQNNGV. CDR3 sequence reads: CASSLPGLNEKLFF. The CDR3 coding sequence is TGTGCCAGCAGCTTACCAGGGCTTAATGAAAAACTGTTTTTT.